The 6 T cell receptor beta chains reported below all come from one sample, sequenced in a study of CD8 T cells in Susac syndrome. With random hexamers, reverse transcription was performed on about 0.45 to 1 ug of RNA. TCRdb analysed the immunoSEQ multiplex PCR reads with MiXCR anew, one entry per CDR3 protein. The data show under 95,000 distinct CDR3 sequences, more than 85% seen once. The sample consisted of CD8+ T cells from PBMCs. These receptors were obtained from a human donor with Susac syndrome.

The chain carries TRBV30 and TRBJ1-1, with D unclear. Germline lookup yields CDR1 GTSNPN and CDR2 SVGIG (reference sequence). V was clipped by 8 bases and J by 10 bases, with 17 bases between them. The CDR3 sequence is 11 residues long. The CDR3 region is CAAELPHGAFF. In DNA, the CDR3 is TGTGCCGCAGAGTTACCCCACGGAGCTTTCTTT.

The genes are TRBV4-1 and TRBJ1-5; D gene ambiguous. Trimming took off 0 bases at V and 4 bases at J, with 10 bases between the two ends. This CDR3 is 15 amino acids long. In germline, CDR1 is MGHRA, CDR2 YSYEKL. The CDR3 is CASSQESPLNQPQHF. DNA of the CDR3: TGCGCCAGCAGCCAAGAAAGTCCTCTAAATCAGCCCCAGCATTTT.

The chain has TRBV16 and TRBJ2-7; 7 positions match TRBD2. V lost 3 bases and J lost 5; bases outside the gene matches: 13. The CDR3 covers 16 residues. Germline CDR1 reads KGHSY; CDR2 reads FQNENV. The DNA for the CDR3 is TGTGCCAGCAGCCATCTGGTGGGCGGGAGAACCAACGAGCAGTACTTC. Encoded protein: CASSHLVGGRTNEQYF.

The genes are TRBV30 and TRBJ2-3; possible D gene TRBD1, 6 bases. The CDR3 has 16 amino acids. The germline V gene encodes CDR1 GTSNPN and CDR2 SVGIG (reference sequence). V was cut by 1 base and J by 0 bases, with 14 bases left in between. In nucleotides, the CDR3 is TGTGCCTGGAGTGCCCGACAGGCAACTAGCACAGATACGCAGTATTTT. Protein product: CAWSARQATSTDTQYF. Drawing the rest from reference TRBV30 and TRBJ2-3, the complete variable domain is SQTIHQWPATLVQPVGSPLSLECTVEGTSNPNLYWYRQAAGRGLQLLFYSVGIGQISSEVPQNLSASRPQDRQFILSSKKLLLSDSGFYLCAWSARQATSTDTQYFGPGTRLTVL.

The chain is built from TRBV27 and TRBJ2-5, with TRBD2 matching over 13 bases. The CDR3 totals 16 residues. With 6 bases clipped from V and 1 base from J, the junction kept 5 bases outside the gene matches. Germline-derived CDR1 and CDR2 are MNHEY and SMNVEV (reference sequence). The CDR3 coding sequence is TGTGCCAGCAGAACTAGCGGGAGGGCCCTCCAAGAGACCCAGTACTTC. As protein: CASRTSGRALQETQYF.

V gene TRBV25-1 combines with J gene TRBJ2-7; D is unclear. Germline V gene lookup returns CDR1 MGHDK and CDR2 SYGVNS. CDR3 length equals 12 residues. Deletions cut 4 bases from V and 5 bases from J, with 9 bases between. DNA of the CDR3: TGTGCCAGCAGTGGGGTAGGGAACGAGCAGTACTTC. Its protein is CASSGVGNEQYF.